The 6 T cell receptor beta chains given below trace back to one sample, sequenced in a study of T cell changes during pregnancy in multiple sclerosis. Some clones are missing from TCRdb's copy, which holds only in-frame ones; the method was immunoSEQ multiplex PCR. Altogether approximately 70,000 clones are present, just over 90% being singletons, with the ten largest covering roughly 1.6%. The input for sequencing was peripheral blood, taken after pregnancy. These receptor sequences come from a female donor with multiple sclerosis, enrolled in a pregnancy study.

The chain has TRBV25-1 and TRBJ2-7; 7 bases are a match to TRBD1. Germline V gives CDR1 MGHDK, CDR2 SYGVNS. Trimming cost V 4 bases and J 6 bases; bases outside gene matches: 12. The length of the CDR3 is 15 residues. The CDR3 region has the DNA TGTGCCAGCAGTGTACTTGGGGACAGTGGTTTCGAGCAGTACTTC. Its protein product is CASSVLGDSGFEQYF.

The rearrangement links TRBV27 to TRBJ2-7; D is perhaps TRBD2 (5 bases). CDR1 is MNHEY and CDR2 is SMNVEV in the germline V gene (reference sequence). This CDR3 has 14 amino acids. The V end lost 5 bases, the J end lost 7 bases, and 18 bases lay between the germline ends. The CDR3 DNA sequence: TGTGCCAGCAGTCCCTGGACGGGGTCTGGGGAGCAGTACTTC. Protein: CASSPWTGSGEQYF.

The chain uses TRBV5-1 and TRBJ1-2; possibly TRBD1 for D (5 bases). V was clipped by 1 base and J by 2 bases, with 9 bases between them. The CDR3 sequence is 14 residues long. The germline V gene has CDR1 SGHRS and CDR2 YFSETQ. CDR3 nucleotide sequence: TGCGCCAGCAGCTTGACGCAGGGAAACTATGGCTACACCTTC. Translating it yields CASSLTQGNYGYTF.

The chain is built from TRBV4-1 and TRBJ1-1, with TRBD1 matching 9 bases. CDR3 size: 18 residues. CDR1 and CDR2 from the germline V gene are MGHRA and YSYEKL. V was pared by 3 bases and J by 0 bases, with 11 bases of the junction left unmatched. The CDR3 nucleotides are TGCGCCAGCAGCCAGGAAGAAATCGGGACAGGGTTGAACACTGAAGCTTTCTTT. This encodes CASSQEEIGTGLNTEAFF.

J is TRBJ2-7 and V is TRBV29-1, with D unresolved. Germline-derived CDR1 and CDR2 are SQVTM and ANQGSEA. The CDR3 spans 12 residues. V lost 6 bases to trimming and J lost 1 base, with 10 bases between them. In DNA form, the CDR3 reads TGCAGCGTCGTTGGCCTGTCCTACGAGCAGTACTTC. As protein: CSVVGLSYEQYF.

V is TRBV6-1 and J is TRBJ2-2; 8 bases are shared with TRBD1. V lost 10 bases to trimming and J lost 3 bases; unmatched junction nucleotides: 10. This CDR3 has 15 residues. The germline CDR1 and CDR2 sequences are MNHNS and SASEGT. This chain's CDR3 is CATKGGRGHTGELFF. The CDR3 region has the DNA TGTGCCACCAAGGGGGGCAGGGGGCACACCGGGGAGCTGTTTTTT.